Following are 30 T cell receptor beta chains from one sample sequenced in a study of T cell repertoires in cytomegalovirus infection. TCRdb used MiXCR to reprocess the reads, holding one entry per CDR3 protein. The data hold 350,000 to 400,000 distinct CDR3 sequences, with roughly a third observed a single time. These receptors have no known antigen. Sequences were derived from cultured PBMCs, sampled from culture after CMV antigen stimulation. These receptor sequences come from a human donor in good health (CMV status not recorded). Some clones in this sample may be carry-over from other donors' samples.

The chain carries TRBV6-2 or TRBV6-3 and TRBJ2-7, with 12 bases fitting TRBD2. Looked up from germline, CDR1 is MNHEY and CDR2 is SVGEGT. This CDR3 region has 15 residues. The ends lost 4 bases at V and 3 bases at J; junction bases unmatched: 4. The CDR3 is CASSSRLAGVYEQYF. CDR3 DNA: TGTGCCAGCAGTTCGAGACTAGCGGGAGTCTACGAGCAGTACTTC.

J is TRBJ2-1 and V is TRBV7-2, with TRBD1 as a possible D gene (6 bases). The CDR3 totals 15 residues. With 6 bases removed from V and 3 bases from J, the gap between germline ends came to 15 bases. Germline V gene data show CDR1 as SGHTA and CDR2 as FQGNSA. The CDR3: CASSKYQDSYNEQFF. CDR3 bases: TGTGCCAGCAGTAAGTACCAGGACAGCTACAATGAGCAGTTCTTC.

The rearrangement joins TRBV20-1 to TRBJ2-1; D is uncertain. Germline assignment: CDR1 DFQATT and CDR2 SNEGSKA (reference sequence). The CDR3 contains 14 residues. V was trimmed by 4 bases and J by 6 bases, leaving 16 bases between them. The DNA of the CDR3 is TGCAGTGCTATTCGCCTACCCATAGGCAATGAGCAGTTCTTC. The encoded protein is CSAIRLPIGNEQFF.

The chain is built from TRBV18 and TRBJ2-6; D is perhaps TRBD1 or TRBD2 (5 bases each). Trimming left V 6 bases short and J 2 bases short, with 20 bases between. Germline-derived CDR1 and CDR2 are KGHSH and LQKENI. CDR3 length: 18 amino acids. The CDR3 nucleotides read TGTGCCAGCTCTCCGACGGGGCAGTTTGACCCTGGGGCCAACGTCCTGACTTTC. This encodes CASSPTGQFDPGANVLTF.

The chain employs TRBV7-4 and TRBJ1-6; D remains ambiguous. Germline V CDR1 and CDR2: SGHVT, SQSDAQ. The CDR3 covers 14 residues. The V gene lost 7 bases and the J gene lost 10 bases, with 17 bases spanning the gap. CDR3 residues: CASTLNAVRSPLHF. CDR3 sequence (DNA): TGTGCCAGCACCCTTAATGCAGTCCGGTCACCCCTCCACTTT.

The rearrangement uses TRBV4-3 and TRBJ2-1; D is unresolved. Trimming removed 4 bases from V and 4 bases from J, with 14 bases in between. CDR1 is LGHNA and CDR2 is YSLEER in the germline V gene. This CDR3 has 15 amino acids. CDR3 sequence: CASSLHLVGYNEQFF. The CDR3 DNA follows: TGCGCCAGCAGCCTCCACCTAGTCGGGTACAATGAGCAGTTCTTC.

V gene TRBV4-3 combines with J gene TRBJ2-3; a weak D match, TRBD2 (5 bases). This CDR3 has 15 amino acids. The V end was cut by 1 base, the J end by 7 bases, with 15 bases between. Looked up from germline, CDR1 is LGHNA and CDR2 is YSLEER. The DNA of the CDR3 is TGCGCCAGCAGCCAAGGTTTCCCAACTAGGTATACGCAGTATTTT. Translated: CASSQGFPTRYTQYF.

This clonotype is a singleton in its sample. This sequence joins TRBV4-3 and TRBJ2-1, with D unresolved. Trimming took off 0 bases at V and 5 bases at J, with 11 bases between the two ends. From germline, CDR1 is LGHNA and CDR2 YSLEER. The CDR3 runs to 15 residues. The CDR3 reads CASSQDEGTNNEQFF. The CDR3 DNA is TGCGCCAGCAGCCAAGATGAAGGTACTAACAATGAGCAGTTCTTC.

The chain uses TRBV4-3 and TRBJ1-1; D possibly corresponds to TRBD1 (6 bases). V was pared by 4 bases and J by 1 base, with 13 bases between. This CDR3 has 15 residues. Looked up from germline, CDR1 is LGHNA and CDR2 is YSLEER. CDR3 nucleotides: TGCGCCAGCAGCCCTCAGCAGGGGCGGAACACTGAAGCTTTCTTT. This sequence encodes CASSPQQGRNTEAFF.

A few counts support this clonotype. The CDR3 sequence: CASSSTGGAGGYTF. The DNA of the CDR3 is TGTGCCAGCAGCTCGACCGGGGGGGCGGGGGGCTACACCTTC. This rearrangement joins TRBV7-2 to TRBJ1-2; maybe TRBD1 (6 bases). CDR3 length equals 14 residues. Trimming pared 4 bases from V and 8 bases from J, leaving 17 bases between. Germline lookup yields CDR1 SGHTA and CDR2 FQGNSA.

The V call is TRBV28, the J call TRBJ1-2; TRBD1 matches 10 bases. CDR1 and CDR2 (germline): MDHEN, SYDVKM. This CDR3 is built from 16 residues. Losses at the gene ends were 6 bases for V and 1 base for J; bases not matched to a gene: 8. The CDR3 region is CASSPGGTGVNYGYTF. The CDR3, as DNA: TGTGCCAGCAGCCCAGGGGGGACAGGGGTTAACTATGGCTACACCTTC.

There are many counts of this clonotype. The chain has TRBV11-3 and TRBJ2-1; 8 positions match TRBD2. The length of the CDR3 is 17 residues. With 0 bases clipped from V and 2 bases from J, the junction kept 6 bases outside the gene matches. CDR1 SGHNT and CDR2 YENEEA come from the germline V gene. The CDR3 DNA follows: TGTGCCAGCAGCTTAGACCAAAGCGGGAGCACCTACAATGAGCAGTTCTTC. The encoded protein is CASSLDQSGSTYNEQFF.

This chain connects TRBV12-3 or TRBV12-4 to TRBJ1-5, with a tentative D call TRBD1 (6 bases). The CDR3 extends over 14 amino acids. Trimming shortened V by 6 bases and J by 0 bases, and 9 bases separated the two germline ends. The CDR3 spells CASRDSYSNQPQHF. Here the CDR3 DNA reads TGTGCCAGCAGGGACAGCTATAGCAATCAGCCCCAGCATTTT.

V gene TRBV11-3 combines with J gene TRBJ2-1, with 9 bases matching TRBD2. This CDR3 comprises 18 residues. Germline trimming cut 0 bases from V and 5 bases from J; bases unmatched to any gene: 11. CDR1 and CDR2 from the germline V gene are SGHNT and YENEEA. The CDR3 spells CASSLDQGGTSRHNEQFF. For the CDR3, the DNA is TGTGCCAGCAGCTTAGATCAGGGTGGGACTAGCAGGCACAATGAGCAGTTCTTC. Filled out from reference TRBV11-3 and TRBJ2-1, the complete variable domain reads EAGVVQSPRYKIIEKKQPVAFWCNPISGHNTLYWYLQNLGQGPELLIRYENEEAVDDSQLPKDRFSAERLKGVDSTLKIQPAELGDSAVYLCASSLDQGGTSRHNEQFFGPGTRLTVL.

V gene TRBV6-8 combines with J gene TRBJ1-2; D perhaps matches TRBD1 (5 bases). Germline lookup yields CDR1 MNHGY and CDR2 SAAAGT. This CDR3 is built from 13 residues. Between the trimmed V and J ends, which lost 0 bases and 4 bases, there was a span of 6 bases. The CDR3 reads CASSYSGAYGYTF. CDR3 in DNA: TGTGCCAGCAGTTACTCCGGGGCCTATGGCTACACCTTC.

The sample holds a few counts of this clonotype. The chain links TRBV12-3 or TRBV12-4 to TRBJ2-1, with D possibly TRBD1 on 6 matching bases. The CDR3 spans 15 residues. Trimming took off 6 bases at V and 9 bases at J, with 21 bases between the two ends. CDR3 bases: TGTGCCAGCAGACCCGGGGTAGGGGGATTGGGTGAGCAGTTCTTC. It encodes CASRPGVGGLGEQFF.

The chain joins TRBV12-3 or TRBV12-4 to TRBJ2-3; D is unresolved. This CDR3 contains 15 residues. V was clipped by 7 bases and J by 5 bases, with 19 bases between them. The CDR3 DNA sequence: TGTGCCAGCACCTTAGGCGGCGTTGAAGTAGATACGCAGTATTTT. It is translated as CASTLGGVEVDTQYF.

The chain links TRBV28 to TRBJ1-2, with D tentatively TRBD1 (5 bases). CDR1 and CDR2 (germline): MDHEN, SYDVKM. V was cut by 2 bases and J by 5 bases, with 9 bases left in between. The CDR3 spans 13 residues. The CDR3 is CASSLVAGYGYTF. In DNA, the CDR3 is TGTGCCAGCAGTTTAGTTGCAGGGTATGGCTACACCTTC.

The J gene is TRBJ1-1, the V gene TRBV12-3 or TRBV12-4, with no clear D. Trimming removed 6 bases at V and 1 base at J, with 15 bases between. The CDR3 consists of 15 residues. The CDR3 is CASSPGRGWNTEAFF. The CDR3 DNA sequence: TGTGCCAGCAGCCCTGGACGGGGTTGGAACACTGAAGCTTTCTTT.

Ten or more counts support this clonotype. V is TRBV7-2 and J is TRBJ2-2, with 13 bases lining up with TRBD2. CDR3 length: 20 residues. The V gene end was trimmed by 2 bases and the J gene end by 2 bases; junction bases not matched to a gene: 11. Per germline, CDR1 SGHTA and CDR2 FQGNSA. In nucleotides, the CDR3 is TGTGCCAGCAGCTTACTCCTCTGGACTAGCGGGAGCCTAAACACCGGGGAGCTGTTTTTT. Encoded protein: CASSLLLWTSGSLNTGELFF. The entire variable domain, with the rest obtained from reference TRBV7-2 and TRBJ2-2, is as follows: GAGVSQSPSNKVTEKGKDVELRCDPISGHTALYWYRQSLGQGLEFLIYFQGNSAPDKSGLPSDRFSAERTGGSVSTLTIQRTQQEDSAVYLCASSLLLWTSGSLNTGELFFGEGSRLTVL.

This rearrangement joins TRBV4-1 to TRBJ1-1; maybe TRBD1 (6 bases). Germline values: CDR1 MGHRA, CDR2 YSYEKL. The CDR3 spans 16 residues. Trimming took 4 bases from V and 0 from J, leaving 15 bases between them. CDR3 protein: CASSPRQVSMNTEAFF. DNA of the CDR3: TGCGCCAGCAGCCCCAGACAGGTCTCCATGAACACTGAAGCTTTCTTT.

In its sample, this clonotype was seen a few times. The chain is built from TRBV7-8 and TRBJ2-2, with D possibly being TRBD1 (6 bases). This CDR3 has 18 residues. V was pared by 7 bases and J by 1 base, with 22 bases between. CDR1 is SGHVS and CDR2 is FQNEAQ in the germline V gene. Here the CDR3 reads CASKSQGPTSMNTGELFF. The CDR3 nucleotides read TGTGCCAGCAAGTCACAGGGCCCTACTAGTATGAACACCGGGGAGCTGTTTTTT. Using reference TRBV7-8 and TRBJ2-2 for the parts outside the CDR3, the full variable domain is GAGVSQSPRYKVAKRGQDVALRCDPISGHVSLFWYQQALGQGPEFLTYFQNEAQLDKSGLPSDRFFAERPEGSVSTLKIQRTQQEDSAVYLCASKSQGPTSMNTGELFFGEGSRLTVL.

Only one count was recorded for this clonotype. The rearrangement links TRBV4-1 to TRBJ1-6; no firm D call. V shed 0 bases and J shed 6 bases, with 9 bases lying between them. The CDR3 is 15 residues long. Germline values: CDR1 MGHRA, CDR2 YSYEKL. CDR3: CASSQDGLLNSPLHF. The CDR3 region has the DNA TGCGCCAGCAGCCAAGATGGACTGCTTAATTCACCCCTCCACTTT.

At least ten counts were recorded for this clonotype. V gene TRBV7-9 combines with J gene TRBJ2-5; maybe TRBD2 (5 bases). V dropped 0 bases and J dropped 2 bases, with 7 bases sitting between them. Germline-derived CDR1 and CDR2 are SEHNR and FQNEAQ (reference sequence). The CDR3 totals 14 residues. CDR3 nucleotides: TGTGCCAGCAGCTTAGCGGCGGGTCAAGAGACCCAGTACTTC. Residues: CASSLAAGQETQYF.

The chain joins TRBV2 to TRBJ1-5, with 9 bases fitting TRBD1. The CDR3 is made up of 13 amino acids. Looked up from germline, CDR1 is SNHLY and CDR2 is FYNNEI. The V gene end was trimmed by 7 bases and the J gene end by 6 bases; junction bases not matched to a gene: 4. In DNA, the CDR3 is TGTGCCAGCATTGGACAGGGGAGTCAGCCCCAGCATTTT. Protein: CASIGQGSQPQHF.

At least ten counts were recorded for this clonotype. The chain joins TRBV7-2 to TRBJ1-1, with unresolved D. Germline CDR1 reads SGHTA; CDR2 reads FQGNSA. The CDR3 consists of 13 residues. Trimming cost V 5 bases and J 2 bases, with 9 bases left between them. Here the CDR3 DNA reads TGTGCCAGCAGCGCGGGCCAAAACACTGAAGCTTTCTTT. The encoded protein is CASSAGQNTEAFF.

The rearrangement uses TRBV7-2 and TRBJ2-3; D ambiguous. CDR3 length: 16 amino acids. Trimming stripped 4 bases from V and 6 bases from J, with 20 bases between. Germline-derived CDR1 and CDR2 are SGHTA and FQGNSA. The CDR3 protein is CASSSTGPAPADTQYF. The CDR3 nucleotides read TGTGCCAGCAGCTCCACGGGCCCTGCCCCGGCCGATACGCAGTATTTT. The full variable domain, rest sourced from reference TRBV7-2 and TRBJ2-3, is GAGVSQSPSNKVTEKGKDVELRCDPISGHTALYWYRQSLGQGLEFLIYFQGNSAPDKSGLPSDRFSAERTGGSVSTLTIQRTQQEDSAVYLCASSSTGPAPADTQYFGPGTRLTVL.

The genes are TRBV24-1 and TRBJ2-1; D unresolved. Per the germline V gene, CDR1 is KGHDR and CDR2 is SFDVKD. The CDR3 covers 12 residues. V lost 4 bases, J lost 7 bases, and 7 bases lay in between. CDR3 sequence reads: CATSDRLNEQFF. The CDR3 DNA reads as TGTGCCACCAGTGACCGACTTAATGAGCAGTTCTTC.

The V gene is TRBV9, the J gene TRBJ2-1, with 12 bases aligning to TRBD2. The ends lost 0 bases at V and 4 bases at J; junction bases unmatched: 2. Germline V lookup: CDR1 SGDLS, CDR2 YYNGEE. This CDR3 is 16 amino acids long. Here the CDR3 DNA reads TGTGCCAGCAGCGTAGGCGGACTAGCGGGGTACAATGAGCAGTTCTTC. Protein sequence: CASSVGGLAGYNEQFF.

The J gene is TRBJ1-1, the V gene TRBV12-3 or TRBV12-4, with no clear D. The CDR3 has 15 residues. V lost 2 bases to trimming and J lost 5 bases, with 15 bases between them. In DNA form, the CDR3 reads TGTGCCAGCAGTTTATCGCCGGGCTTTGGGACTGAAGCTTTCTTT. It encodes CASSLSPGFGTEAFF.